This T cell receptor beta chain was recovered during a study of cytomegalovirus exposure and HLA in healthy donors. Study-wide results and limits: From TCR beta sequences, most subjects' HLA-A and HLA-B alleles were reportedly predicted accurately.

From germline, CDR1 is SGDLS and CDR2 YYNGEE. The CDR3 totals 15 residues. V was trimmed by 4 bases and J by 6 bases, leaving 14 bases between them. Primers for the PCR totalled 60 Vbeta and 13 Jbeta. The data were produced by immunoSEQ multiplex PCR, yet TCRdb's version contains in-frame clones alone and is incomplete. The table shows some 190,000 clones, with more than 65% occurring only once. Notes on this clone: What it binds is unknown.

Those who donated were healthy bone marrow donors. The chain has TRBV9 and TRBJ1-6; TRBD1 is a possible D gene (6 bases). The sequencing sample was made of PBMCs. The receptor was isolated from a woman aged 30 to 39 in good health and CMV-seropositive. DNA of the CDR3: TGTGCCAGCAGCCTAGGGGGGCCTATTAATTCACCCCTCCACTTT. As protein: CASSLGGPINSPLHF.